The clone carrying this T cell receptor (beta chain) showed up many times. The antigen is undetermined. The data stem from a study of identical twins. Broader study findings: Abundant cord blood beta clonotypes carried fewer insertions; memory repertoires showed none.

In every case, the donor was a healthy Caucasian. The germline V gene encodes CDR1 MNHNS and CDR2 SASEGT. The CDR3 consists of 15 residues. With 7 bases removed from V and 2 bases from J, the gap between germline ends came to 17 bases. Each CDR3 protein is one row after TCRdb ran MiXCR on the 5' RACE reads. The sample lists 420,000 or so distinct CDR3 sequences; approximately 18% were seen once. The TCR sequence derives from a man aged 50-60 years in good health. Material: naive T cells sorted from blood. The V and J genes are TRBV6-1 and TRBJ1-2; D is unclear. The CDR3 DNA is TGTGCCAGCACAACCGAGAGGTCCGGAAACTATGGCTACACCTTC. Its protein is CASTTERSGNYGYTF.